Listed below are T cell receptor beta chains from one sample, sequenced in a study of blood T cell repertoires in COVID-19. The table came from immunoSEQ multiplex PCR; TCRdb's copy has only in-frame clones and leaves some out. The sample has 150,000 or so clones, 90% seen once; the top ten hold 15% to 20%. Sequenced: peripheral blood. These receptors all come from a man aged 60 to 75 with active or convalescent COVID-19. Both conserved end residues are part of each CDR3. A D gene is named only where the DNA matches it firmly. Not all rows give a size; the values are once, few, many and, for expanded clones, a class.

V	D	J	size	DNA	CDR3
TRBV3-1/TRBV3-2	.	TRBJ2-5	once	TGTGCCAGCAGGGAGGGGGGGTCTAGAATTGAGACCCAGTACTTC	CASREGGSRIETQYF
TRBV2	TRBD1	TRBJ2-7	.	TGTGCCAGCAGTGTTTCGACAGGGGGGATCTACGAGCAGTACTTC	CASSVSTGGIYEQYF
TRBV6-5	.	TRBJ2-7	.	TGTGCCAGCAGCAACAATTACGAGCAGTACTTC	CASSNNYEQYF
TRBV7-9	TRBD2	TRBJ2-3	.	TGTGCCAGCAGCTTACCCGGGACTAGCGGGACAGATACGCAGTATTTT	CASSLPGTSGTDTQYF
TRBV2	.	TRBJ2-1	.	TGTGCCAGCAGTGATCTCGGCAGGGGAAGGGTTCTGGACAATGAGCAGTTCTTC	CASSDLGRGRVLDNEQFF
TRBV30	.	TRBJ1-1	.	TGTGCCTGGACAGGGGATTCCACTGAAGCTTTCTTT	CAWTGDSTEAFF
TRBV5-6	TRBD1	TRBJ1-4	.	TGTGCCAGCAGCTTGCCAGGGGACAGTAATGAAAAACTGTTTTTT	CASSLPGDSNEKLFF
TRBV11-3	TRBD2	TRBJ2-7	.	TGTGCCAGCAGTCTCGCGACTAGCGGGCCTAGCTCCTACGAGCAGTACTTC	CASSLATSGPSSYEQYF
TRBV7-9	TRBD2	TRBJ2-2	once	TGTGCCAGCAGCCCTCCTAGCGGCGTGAACACCGGGGAGCTGTTTTTT	CASSPPSGVNTGELFF
TRBV9	.	TRBJ1-2	.	TGTGCCAGCAGCCTTGCAGGGCGCGGCTACACCTTC	CASSLAGRGYTF
TRBV27	.	TRBJ1-1	.	TGTGCCAGCAGTTTAGGACAGTACACTGAAGCTTTCTTT	CASSLGQYTEAFF
TRBV5-1	TRBD1	TRBJ1-1	.	TGCGCCAGTACCGGACAGGGCTCGAACACTGAAGCTTTCTTT	CASTGQGSNTEAFF
TRBV12-3/TRBV12-4	.	TRBJ1-2	.	TGTGCCAGCAGTTTTCAGGGCGTCTATGGCTACACCTTC	CASSFQGVYGYTF
TRBV7-8	TRBD2	TRBJ2-5	.	TGTGCCAGCAGCTTACGTCTAGCGGGGGGGTACCAAGAGACCCAGTACTTC	CASSLRLAGGYQETQYF
TRBV27	TRBD1	TRBJ2-7	.	TGTGCCAGCAGTTTCGGGACAGCGAGCTACGAGCAGTACTTC	CASSFGTASYEQYF
TRBV29-1	TRBD1	TRBJ1-2	.	TGCAGCGTTGAGAGGGACAGGGCGCATGGCTACACCTTC	CSVERDRAHGYTF
TRBV7-6	TRBD1	TRBJ1-1	.	TGTGCCAGCAGCTTAACCTCCGGGACAGGGGTGGGTGTAACTGAAGCTTTCTTT	CASSLTSGTGVGVTEAFF
TRBV7-9	TRBD1	TRBJ1-4	.	TGTGCCAGCAGCTTAGTGGGGACAGGGTCTGAAAAACTGTTTTTT	CASSLVGTGSEKLFF
TRBV28	.	TRBJ1-6	once	TGTGCCAGCAGTTTAGGGCCCCCAGGGAATTCACCCCTCCACTTT	CASSLGPPGNSPLHF
TRBV5-1	TRBD1	TRBJ1-6	.	TGCGCCAGCAGAAAACCGGGACAGGGTCTCTCACCCCTCCACTTT	CASRKPGQGLSPLHF